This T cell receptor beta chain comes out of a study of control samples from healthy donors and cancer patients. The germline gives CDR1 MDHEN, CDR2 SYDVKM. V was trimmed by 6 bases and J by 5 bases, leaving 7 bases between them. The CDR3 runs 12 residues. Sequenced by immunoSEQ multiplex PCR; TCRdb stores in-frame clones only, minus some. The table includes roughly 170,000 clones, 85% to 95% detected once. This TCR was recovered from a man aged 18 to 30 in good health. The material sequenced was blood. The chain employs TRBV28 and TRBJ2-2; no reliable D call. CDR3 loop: CASREITGELFF. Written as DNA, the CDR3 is TGTGCCAGCAGGGAGATTACCGGGGAGCTGTTTTTT.